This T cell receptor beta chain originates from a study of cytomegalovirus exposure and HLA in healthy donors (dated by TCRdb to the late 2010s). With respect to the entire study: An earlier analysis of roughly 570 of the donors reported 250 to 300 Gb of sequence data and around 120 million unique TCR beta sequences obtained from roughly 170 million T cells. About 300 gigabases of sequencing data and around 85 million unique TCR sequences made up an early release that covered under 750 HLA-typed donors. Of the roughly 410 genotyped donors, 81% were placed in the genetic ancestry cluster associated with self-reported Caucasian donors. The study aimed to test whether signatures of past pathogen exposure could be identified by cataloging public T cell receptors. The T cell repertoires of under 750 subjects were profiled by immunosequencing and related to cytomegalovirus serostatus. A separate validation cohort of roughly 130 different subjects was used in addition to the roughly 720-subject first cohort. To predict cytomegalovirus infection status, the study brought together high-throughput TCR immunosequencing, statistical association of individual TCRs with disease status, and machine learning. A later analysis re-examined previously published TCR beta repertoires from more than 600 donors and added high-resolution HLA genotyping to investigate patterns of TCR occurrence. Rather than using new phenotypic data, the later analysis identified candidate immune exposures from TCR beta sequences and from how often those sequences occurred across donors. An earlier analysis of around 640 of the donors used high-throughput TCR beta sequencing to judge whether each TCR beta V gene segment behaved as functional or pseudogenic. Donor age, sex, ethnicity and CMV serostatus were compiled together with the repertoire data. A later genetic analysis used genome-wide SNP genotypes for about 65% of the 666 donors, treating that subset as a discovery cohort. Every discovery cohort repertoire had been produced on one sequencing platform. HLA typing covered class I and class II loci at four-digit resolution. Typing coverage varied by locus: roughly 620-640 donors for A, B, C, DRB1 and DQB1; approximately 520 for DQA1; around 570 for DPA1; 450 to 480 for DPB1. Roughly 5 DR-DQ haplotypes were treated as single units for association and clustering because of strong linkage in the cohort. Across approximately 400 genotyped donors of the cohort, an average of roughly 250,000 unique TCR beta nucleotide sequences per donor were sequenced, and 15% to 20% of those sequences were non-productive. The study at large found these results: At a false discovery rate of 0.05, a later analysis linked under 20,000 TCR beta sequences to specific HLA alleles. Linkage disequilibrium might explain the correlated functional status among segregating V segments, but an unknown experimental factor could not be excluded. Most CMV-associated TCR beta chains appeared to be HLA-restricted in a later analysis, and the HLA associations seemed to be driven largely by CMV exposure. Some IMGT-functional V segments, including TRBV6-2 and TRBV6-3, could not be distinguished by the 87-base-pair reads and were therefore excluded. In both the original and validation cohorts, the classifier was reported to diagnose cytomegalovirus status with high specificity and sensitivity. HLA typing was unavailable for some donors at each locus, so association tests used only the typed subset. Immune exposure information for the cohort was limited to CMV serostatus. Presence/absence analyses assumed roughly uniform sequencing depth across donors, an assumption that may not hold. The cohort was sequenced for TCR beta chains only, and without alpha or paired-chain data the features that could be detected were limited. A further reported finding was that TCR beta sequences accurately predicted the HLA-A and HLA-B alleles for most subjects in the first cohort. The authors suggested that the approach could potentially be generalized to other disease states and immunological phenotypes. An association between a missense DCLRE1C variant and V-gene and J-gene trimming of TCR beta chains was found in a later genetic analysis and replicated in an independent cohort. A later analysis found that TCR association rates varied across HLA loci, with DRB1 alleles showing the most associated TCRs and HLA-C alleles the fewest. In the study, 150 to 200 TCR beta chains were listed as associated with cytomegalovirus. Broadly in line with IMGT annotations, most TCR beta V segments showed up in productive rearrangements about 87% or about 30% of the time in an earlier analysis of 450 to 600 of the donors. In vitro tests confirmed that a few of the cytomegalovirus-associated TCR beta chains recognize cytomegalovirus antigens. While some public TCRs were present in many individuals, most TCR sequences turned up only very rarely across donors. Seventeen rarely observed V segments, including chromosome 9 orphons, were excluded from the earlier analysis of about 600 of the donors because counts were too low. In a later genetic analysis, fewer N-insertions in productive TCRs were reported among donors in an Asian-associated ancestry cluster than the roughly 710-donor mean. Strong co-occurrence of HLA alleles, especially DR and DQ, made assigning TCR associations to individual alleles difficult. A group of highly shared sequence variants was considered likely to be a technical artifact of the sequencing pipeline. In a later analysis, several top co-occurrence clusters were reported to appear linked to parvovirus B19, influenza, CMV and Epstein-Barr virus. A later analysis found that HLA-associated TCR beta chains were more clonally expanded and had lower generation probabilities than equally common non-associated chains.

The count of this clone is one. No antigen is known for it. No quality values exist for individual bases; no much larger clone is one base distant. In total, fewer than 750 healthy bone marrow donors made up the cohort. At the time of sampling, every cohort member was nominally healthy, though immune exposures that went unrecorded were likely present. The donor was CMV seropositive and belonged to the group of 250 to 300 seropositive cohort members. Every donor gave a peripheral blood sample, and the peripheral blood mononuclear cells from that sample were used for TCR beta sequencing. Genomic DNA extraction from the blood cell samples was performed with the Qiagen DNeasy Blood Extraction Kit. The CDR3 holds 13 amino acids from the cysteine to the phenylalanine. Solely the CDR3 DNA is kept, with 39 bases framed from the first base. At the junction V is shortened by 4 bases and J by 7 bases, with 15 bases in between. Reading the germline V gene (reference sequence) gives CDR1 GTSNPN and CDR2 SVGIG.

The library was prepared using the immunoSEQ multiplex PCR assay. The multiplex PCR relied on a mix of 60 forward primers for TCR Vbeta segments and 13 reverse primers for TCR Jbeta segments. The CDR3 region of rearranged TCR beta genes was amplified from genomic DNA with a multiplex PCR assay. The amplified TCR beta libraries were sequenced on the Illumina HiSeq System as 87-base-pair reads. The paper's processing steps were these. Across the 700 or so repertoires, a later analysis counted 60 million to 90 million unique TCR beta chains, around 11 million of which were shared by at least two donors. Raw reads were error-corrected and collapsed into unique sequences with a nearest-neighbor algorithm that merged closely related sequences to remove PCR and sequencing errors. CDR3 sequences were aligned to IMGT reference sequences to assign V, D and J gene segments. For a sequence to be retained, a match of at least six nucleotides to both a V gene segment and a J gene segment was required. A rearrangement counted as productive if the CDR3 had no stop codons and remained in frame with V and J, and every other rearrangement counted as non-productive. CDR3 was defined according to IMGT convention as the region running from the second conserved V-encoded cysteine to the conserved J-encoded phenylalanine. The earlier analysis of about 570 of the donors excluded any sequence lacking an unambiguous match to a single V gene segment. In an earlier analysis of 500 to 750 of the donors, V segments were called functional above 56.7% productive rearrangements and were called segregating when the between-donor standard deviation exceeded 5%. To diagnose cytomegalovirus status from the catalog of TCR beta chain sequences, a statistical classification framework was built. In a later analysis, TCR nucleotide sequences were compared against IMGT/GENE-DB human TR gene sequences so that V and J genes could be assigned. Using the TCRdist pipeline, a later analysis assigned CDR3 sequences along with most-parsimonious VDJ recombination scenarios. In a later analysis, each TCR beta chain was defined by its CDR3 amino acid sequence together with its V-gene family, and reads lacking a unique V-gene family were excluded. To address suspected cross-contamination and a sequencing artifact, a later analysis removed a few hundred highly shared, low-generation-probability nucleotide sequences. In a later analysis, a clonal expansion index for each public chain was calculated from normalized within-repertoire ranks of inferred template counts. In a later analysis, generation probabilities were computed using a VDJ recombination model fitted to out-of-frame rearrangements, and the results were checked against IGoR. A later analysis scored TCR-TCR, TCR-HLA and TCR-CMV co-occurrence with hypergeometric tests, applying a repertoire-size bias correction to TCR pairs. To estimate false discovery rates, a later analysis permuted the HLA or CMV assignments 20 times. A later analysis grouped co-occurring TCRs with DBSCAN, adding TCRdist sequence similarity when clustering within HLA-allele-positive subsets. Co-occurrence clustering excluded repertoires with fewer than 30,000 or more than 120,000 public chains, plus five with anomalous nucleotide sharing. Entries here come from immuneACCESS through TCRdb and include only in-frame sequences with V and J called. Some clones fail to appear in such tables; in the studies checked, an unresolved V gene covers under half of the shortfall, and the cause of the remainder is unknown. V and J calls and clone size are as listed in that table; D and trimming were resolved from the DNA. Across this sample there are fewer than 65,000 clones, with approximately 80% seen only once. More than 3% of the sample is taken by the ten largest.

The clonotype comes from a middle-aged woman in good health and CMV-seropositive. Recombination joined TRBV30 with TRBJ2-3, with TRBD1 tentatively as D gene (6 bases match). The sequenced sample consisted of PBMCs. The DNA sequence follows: TGTGCCTGGAACCAGGGGAATTCACATACGCAGTATTTT. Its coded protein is CAWNQGNSHTQYF.